The 2 T cell receptor beta chains listed next were all sequenced from one sample in a study of T-cell reconstitution after alpha-beta-depleted transplantation in children (dated by TCRdb to the mid-2010s). The treatment or condition label of this sample denotes: allogeneic hematopoietic cell transplantation with graft depleted of TCRalphabeta T cells and CD19 B cells. The library was made by PCR. Reads for this sample came from an Illumina HiSeq 2500. TCR library preparation used molecular barcoding, with unique molecular identifiers applied to normalize quantification of the TCRbeta repertoire. Starting from the raw public reads, TCRdb applied fastp trimming at Q25, assembled clones with MiXCR and retained in-frame beta chains. Duplicate CDR3 protein sequences are folded into a single record with the most common DNA and genes. Counted in this sample were 450,000 to 550,000 distinct CDR3 sequences; about 10% of them appeared once. The ten largest clonotypes hold 13% to 15% of the sample.

Sample: PBMCs, mostly from graft donor cells, taken 180 days after TCRalphabeta/CD19-depleted stem cell transplant. The origin of the receptors is a female patient aged 2-10 years who had a stem cell transplant for aplastic anemia, so the T cells may come from the graft donor.

This clonotype was picked up a small number of times. The rearrangement links TRBV11-2 to TRBJ2-2, with D tentatively TRBD2 (5 bases). Germline V gene sequence: CDR1 SGHAT, CDR2 FQNNGV. The CDR3 loop spans 17 amino acids. V was shortened by 2 bases and J by 0 bases, with 13 bases between the two germline ends. As DNA, the CDR3 is TGTGCCAGCAGCTTAAGAGGGCTTGCTGCGAACACCGGGGAGCTGTTTTTT. This codes for CASSLRGLAANTGELFF.

This clonotype was counted at least ten times. The chain combines TRBV20-1 with TRBJ2-5; possibly TRBD1 for D (5 bases). Trimming pared 3 bases from V and 0 bases from J, leaving 17 bases between. Germline loops: CDR1 DFQATT, CDR2 SNEGSKA (reference sequence). CDR3 length: 16 amino acids. CDR3: CSARTLDSPYQETQYF. For the CDR3, the DNA is TGCAGTGCTAGGACCCTCGACAGTCCGTACCAAGAGACCCAGTACTTC.